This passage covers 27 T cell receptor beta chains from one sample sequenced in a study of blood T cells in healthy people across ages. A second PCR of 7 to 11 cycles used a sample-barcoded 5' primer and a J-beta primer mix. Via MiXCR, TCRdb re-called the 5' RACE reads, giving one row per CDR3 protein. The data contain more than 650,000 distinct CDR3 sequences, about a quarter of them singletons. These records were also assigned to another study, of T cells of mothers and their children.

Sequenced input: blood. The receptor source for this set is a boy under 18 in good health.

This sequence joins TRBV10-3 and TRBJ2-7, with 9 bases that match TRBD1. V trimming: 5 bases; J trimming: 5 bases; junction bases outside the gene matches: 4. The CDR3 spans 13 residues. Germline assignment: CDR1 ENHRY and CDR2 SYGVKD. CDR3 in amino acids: CAISPGQGNEQYF. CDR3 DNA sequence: TGTGCCATCAGTCCGGGACAGGGCAACGAGCAGTACTTC.

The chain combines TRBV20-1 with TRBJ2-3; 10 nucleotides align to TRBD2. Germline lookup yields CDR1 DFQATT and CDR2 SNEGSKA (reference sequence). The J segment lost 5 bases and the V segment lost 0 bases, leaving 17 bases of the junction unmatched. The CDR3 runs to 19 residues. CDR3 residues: CSARDSSSGGGFLGDTQYF. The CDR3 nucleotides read TGCAGTGCTAGAGATTCGTCTAGCGGGGGAGGATTCTTGGGAGATACGCAGTATTTT.

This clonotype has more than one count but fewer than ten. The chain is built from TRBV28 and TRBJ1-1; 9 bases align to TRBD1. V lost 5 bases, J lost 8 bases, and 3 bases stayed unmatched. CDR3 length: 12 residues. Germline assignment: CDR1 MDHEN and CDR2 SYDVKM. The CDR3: CASSLGTGEAFF. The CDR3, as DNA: TGTGCCAGCAGTCTAGGGACAGGGGAAGCTTTCTTT. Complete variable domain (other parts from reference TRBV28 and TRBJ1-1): DVKVTQSSRYLVKRTGEKVFLECVQDMDHENMFWYRQDPGLGLRLIYFSYDVKMKEKGDIPEGYSVSREKKERFSLILESASTNQTSMYLCASSLGTGEAFFGQGTRLTVV.

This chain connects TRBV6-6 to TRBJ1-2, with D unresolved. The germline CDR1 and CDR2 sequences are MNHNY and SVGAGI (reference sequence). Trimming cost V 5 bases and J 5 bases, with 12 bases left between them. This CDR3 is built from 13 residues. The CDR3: CASSLSSVYGYTF. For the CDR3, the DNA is TGTGCCAGCAGTCTATCCTCGGTATATGGCTACACCTTC.

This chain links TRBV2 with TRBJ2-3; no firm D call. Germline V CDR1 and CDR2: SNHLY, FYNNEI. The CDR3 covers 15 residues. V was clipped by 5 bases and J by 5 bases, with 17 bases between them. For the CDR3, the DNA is TGTGCCAGCAGTCTATCGCCGGCCTTAAGAGATACGCAGTATTTT. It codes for CASSLSPALRDTQYF.

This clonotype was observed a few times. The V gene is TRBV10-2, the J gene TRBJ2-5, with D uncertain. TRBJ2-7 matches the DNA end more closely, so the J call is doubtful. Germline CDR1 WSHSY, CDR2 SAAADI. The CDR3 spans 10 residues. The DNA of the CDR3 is TGCGCCAGCAGCAGTAACGAGCAGTACTTC. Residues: CASSSNEQYF.

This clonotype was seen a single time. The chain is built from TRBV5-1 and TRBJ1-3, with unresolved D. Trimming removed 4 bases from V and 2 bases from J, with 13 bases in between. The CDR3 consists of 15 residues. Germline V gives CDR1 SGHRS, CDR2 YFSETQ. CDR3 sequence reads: CASSVSGLAGNTIYF. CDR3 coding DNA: TGCGCCAGCAGCGTGTCGGGGTTGGCTGGAAACACCATATATTTT.

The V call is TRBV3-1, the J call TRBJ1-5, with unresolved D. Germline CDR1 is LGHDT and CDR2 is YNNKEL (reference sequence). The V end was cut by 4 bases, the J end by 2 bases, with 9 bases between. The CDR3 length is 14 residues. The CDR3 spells CASSPGWGNQPQHF. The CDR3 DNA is TGTGCCAGCAGCCCGGGGTGGGGCAATCAGCCCCAGCATTTT.

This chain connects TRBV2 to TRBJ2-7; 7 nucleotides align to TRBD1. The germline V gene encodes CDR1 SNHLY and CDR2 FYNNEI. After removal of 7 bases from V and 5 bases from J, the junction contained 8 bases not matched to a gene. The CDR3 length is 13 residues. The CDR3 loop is CASKVRRGNEQYF. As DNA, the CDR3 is TGTGCCAGCAAGGTTCGCAGGGGGAACGAGCAGTACTTC.

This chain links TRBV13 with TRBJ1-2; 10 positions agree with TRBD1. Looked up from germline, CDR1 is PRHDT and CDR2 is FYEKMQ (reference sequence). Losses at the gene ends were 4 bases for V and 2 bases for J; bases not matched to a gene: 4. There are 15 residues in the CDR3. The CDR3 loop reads CASSSDRGTNYGYTF. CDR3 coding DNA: TGTGCCAGCAGCTCGGACAGGGGGACGAACTATGGCTACACCTTC.

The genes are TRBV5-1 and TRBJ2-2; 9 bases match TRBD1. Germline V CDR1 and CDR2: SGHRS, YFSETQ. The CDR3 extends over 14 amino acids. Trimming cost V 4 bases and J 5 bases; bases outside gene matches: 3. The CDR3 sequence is CASSIGQGTGELFF. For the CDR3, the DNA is TGCGCCAGCAGCATCGGACAGGGGACCGGGGAGCTGTTTTTT.

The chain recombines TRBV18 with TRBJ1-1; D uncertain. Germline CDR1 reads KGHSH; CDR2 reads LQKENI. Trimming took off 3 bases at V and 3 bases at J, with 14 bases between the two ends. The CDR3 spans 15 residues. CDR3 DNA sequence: TGTGCCAGCTCACCTCCGGAAGGGTCTTACACTGAAGCTTTCTTT. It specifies CASSPPEGSYTEAFF. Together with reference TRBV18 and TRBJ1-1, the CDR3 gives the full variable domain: NAGVMQNPRHLVRRRGQEARLRCSPMKGHSHVYWYRQLPEEGLKFMVYLQKENIIDESGMPKERFSAEFPKEGPSILRIQQVVRGDSAAYFCASSPPEGSYTEAFFGQGTRLTVV.

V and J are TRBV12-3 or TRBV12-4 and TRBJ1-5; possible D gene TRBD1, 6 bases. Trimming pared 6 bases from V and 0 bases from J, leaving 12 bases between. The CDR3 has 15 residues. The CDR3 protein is CASSHRDGSNQPQHF. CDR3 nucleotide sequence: TGTGCCAGCAGCCACAGGGACGGTAGCAATCAGCCCCAGCATTTT.

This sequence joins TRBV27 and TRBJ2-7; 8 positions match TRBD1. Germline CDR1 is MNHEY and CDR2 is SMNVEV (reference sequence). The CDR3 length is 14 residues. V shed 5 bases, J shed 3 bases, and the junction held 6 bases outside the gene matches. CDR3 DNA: TGTGCCAGCAGTCCGGGACAGGCCGGCTACGAGCAGTACTTC. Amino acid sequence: CASSPGQAGYEQYF.

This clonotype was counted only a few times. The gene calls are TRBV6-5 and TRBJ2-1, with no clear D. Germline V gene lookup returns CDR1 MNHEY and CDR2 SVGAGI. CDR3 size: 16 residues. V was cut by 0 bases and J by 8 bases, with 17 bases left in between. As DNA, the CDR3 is TGTGCCAGCAGTTACTCGATCGCGGCTGGCGACGATGAGCAGTTCTTC. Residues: CASSYSIAAGDDEQFF.

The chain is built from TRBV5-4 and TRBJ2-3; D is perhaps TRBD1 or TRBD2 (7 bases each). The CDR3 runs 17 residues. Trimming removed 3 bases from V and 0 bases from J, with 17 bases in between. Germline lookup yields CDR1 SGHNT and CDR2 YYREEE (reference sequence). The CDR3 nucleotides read TGTGCCAGCAGCTGGGGGGGACAGACAGCTAGCACAGATACGCAGTATTTT. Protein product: CASSWGGQTASTDTQYF.

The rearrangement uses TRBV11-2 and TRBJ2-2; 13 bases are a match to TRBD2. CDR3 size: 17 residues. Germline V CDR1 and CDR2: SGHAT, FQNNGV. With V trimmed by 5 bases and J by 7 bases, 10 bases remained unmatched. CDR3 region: CASSKTSGGLDGGELFF. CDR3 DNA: TGTGCCAGCAGCAAGACTAGCGGGGGGTTGGACGGCGGGGAGCTGTTTTTT.

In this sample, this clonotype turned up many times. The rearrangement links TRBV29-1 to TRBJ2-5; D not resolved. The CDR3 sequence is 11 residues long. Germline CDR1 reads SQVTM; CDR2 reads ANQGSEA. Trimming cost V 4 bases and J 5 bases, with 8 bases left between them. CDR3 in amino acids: CSVAGLETQYF. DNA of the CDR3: TGCAGCGTTGCCGGGCTGGAGACCCAGTACTTC.

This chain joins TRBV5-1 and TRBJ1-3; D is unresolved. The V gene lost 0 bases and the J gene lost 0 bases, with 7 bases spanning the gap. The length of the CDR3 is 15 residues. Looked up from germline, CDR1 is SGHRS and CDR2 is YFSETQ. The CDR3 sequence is CASSLEQPSGNTIYF. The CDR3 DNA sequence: TGCGCCAGCAGCTTGGAACAGCCCTCTGGAAACACCATATATTTT.

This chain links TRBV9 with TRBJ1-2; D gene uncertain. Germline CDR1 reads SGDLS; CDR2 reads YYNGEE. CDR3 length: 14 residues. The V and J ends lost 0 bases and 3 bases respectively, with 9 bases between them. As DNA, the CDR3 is TGTGCCAGCAGCGTAGTAGCAGGCGACTATGGCTACACCTTC. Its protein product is CASSVVAGDYGYTF.

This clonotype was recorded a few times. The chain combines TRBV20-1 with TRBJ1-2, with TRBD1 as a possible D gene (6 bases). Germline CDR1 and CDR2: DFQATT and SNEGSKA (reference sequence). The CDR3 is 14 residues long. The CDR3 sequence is CSGFEGGLHYGYTF. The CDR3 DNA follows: TGCAGCGGCTTCGAAGGGGGACTACACTATGGCTACACCTTC.

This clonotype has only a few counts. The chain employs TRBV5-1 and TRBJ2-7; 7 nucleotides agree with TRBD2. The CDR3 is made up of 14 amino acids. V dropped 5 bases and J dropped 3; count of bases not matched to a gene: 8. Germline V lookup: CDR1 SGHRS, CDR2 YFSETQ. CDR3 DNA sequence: TGCGCCAGCAGTCCCGGGAGCGGGAACTACGAGCAGTACTTC. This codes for CASSPGSGNYEQYF.

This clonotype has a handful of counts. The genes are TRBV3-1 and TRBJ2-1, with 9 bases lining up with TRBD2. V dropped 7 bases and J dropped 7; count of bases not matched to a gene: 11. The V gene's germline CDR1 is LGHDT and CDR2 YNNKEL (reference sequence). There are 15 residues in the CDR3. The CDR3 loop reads CASTAAGGRGNEQFF. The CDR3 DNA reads TGTGCCAGCACCGCTGCGGGGGGGCGTGGGAATGAGCAGTTCTTC.

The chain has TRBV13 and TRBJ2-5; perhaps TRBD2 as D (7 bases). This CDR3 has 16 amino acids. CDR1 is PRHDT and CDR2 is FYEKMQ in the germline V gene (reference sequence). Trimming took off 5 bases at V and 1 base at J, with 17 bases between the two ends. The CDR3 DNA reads TGTGCCAGCAGCGAGCACCGGGGGGCCACCCAAGAGACCCAGTACTTC. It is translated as CASSEHRGATQETQYF.

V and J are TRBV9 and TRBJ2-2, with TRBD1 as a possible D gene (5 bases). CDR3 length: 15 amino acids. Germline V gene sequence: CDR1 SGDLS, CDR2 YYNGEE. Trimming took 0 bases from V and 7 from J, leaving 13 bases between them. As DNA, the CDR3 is TGTGCCAGCAGCGTAGGTGCAGGGCTAAACGGGGAGCTGTTTTTT. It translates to CASSVGAGLNGELFF.

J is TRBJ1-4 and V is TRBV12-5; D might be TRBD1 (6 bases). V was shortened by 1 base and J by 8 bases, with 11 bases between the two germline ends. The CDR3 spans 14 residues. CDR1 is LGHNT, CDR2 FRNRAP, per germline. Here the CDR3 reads CASGLGQGIEKLFF. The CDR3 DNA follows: TGTGCTAGTGGTTTGGGCCAGGGGATCGAAAAACTGTTTTTT. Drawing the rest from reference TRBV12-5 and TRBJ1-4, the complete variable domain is DARVTQTPRHKVTEMGQEVTMRCQPILGHNTVFWYRQTMMQGLELLAYFRNRAPLDDSGMPKDRFSAEMPDATLATLKIQPSEPRDSAVYFCASGLGQGIEKLFFGSGTQLSVL.

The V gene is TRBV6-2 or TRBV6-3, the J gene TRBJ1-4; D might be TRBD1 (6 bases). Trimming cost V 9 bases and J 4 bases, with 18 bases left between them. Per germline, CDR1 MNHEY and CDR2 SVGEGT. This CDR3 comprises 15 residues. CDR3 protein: CASSFRGAVNEKLFF. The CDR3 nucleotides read TGTGCCAGTAGCTTTCGGGGGGCAGTTAATGAAAAACTGTTTTTT.